This T cell receptor (beta chain) was found in a study of blood T cell repertoires in COVID-19. Whole-study context: Samples representing acute and convalescent COVID-19 were sourced from the United States, Italy and Spain. The analysed material was cDNA or gDNA that came from T cells, B-cell-depleted T cells, or PBMCs.

V gave up 0 bases and J gave up 4 bases; unmatched junction bases: 5. The CDR3 loop spans 18 amino acids. CDR1 is MGHRA, CDR2 YSYEKL, per germline. Using immunoSEQ multiplex PCR, the repertoire was profiled, and TCRdb retains in-frame clones only, with some absent. The sample yields about 220,000 clones, 83% seen once. Living in under 30 US areas, the participants were between 18 and 89 years of age. Researchers sorted participants into cohorts using their self-reported clinical history. The rearrangement links TRBV4-1 to TRBJ2-5; 16 bases line up with TRBD2. Specimen: PBMCs or T cells enriched from blood (not recorded which). The TCR sequence derives from a woman aged 40 to 50 who had been exposed to COVID-19. DNA of the CDR3: TGCGCCAGCAGCCAAGATCCGGGACTAGCGGGGGGGGGAGAGACCCAGTACTTC. Its translation is CASSQDPGLAGGGETQYF.